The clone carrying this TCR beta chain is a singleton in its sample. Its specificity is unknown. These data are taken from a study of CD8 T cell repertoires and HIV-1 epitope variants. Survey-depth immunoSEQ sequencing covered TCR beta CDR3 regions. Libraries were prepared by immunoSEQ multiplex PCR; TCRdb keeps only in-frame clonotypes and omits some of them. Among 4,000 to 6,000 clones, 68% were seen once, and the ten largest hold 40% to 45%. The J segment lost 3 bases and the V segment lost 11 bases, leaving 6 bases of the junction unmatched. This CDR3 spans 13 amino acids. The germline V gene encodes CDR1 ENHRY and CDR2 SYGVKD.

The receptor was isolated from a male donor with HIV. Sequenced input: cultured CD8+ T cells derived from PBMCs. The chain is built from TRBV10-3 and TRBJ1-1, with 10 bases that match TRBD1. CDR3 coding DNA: TGTGCCGCCCGACAGGGGGCTTACACTGAAGCTTTCTTT. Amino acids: CAARQGAYTEAFF.